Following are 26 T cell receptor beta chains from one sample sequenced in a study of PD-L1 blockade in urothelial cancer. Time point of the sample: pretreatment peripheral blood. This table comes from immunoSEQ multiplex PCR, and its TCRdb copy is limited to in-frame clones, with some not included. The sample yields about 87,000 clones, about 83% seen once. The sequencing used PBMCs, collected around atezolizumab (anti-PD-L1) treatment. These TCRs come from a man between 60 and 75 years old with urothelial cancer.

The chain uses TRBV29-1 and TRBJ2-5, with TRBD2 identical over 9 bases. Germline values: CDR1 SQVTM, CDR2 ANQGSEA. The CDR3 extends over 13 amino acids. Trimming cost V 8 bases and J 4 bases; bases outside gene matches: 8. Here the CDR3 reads CSFGTSSGETQYF. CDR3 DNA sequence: TGCAGCTTCGGGACTAGCAGTGGAGAGACCCAGTACTTC.

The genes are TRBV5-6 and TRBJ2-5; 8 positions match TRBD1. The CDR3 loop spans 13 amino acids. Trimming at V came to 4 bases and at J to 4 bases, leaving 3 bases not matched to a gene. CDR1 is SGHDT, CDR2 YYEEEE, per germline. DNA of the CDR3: TGTGCCAGCAGCCGGGACAGGAGAGAGACCCAGTACTTC. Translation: CASSRDRRETQYF.

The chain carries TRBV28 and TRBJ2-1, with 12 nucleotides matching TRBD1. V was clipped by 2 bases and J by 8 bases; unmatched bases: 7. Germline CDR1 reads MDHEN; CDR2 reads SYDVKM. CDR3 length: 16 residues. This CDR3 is CASSLGQGTGGHEQFF. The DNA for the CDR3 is TGTGCCAGCAGTTTAGGCCAAGGGACAGGGGGCCATGAGCAGTTCTTC.

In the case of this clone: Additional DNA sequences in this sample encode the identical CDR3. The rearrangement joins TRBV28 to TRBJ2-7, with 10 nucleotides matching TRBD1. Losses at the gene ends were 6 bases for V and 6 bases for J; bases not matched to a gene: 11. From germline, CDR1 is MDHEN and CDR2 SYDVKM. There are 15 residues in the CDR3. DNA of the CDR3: TGTGCCAGCAGGGGAACCGGGACAGGGGCCTTCGAGCAGTACTTC. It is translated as CASRGTGTGAFEQYF.

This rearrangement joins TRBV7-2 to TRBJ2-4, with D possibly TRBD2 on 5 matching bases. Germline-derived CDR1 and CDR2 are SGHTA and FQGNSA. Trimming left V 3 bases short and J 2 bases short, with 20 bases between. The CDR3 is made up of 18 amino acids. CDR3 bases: TGTGCCAGCAGCTTGGCGGGCCCGGACTTGGGGACCAAAAACATTCAGTACTTC. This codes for CASSLAGPDLGTKNIQYF.

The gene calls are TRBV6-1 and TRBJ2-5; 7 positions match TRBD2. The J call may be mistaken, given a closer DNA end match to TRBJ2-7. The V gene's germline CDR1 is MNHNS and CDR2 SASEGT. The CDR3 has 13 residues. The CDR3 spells CASSEERDYEQYF. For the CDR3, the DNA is TGTGCCAGCAGTGAAGAGCGGGACTACGAGCAGTACTTC.

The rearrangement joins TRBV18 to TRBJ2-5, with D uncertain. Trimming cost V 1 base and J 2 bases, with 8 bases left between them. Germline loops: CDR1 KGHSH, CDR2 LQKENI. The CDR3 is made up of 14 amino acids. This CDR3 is CASSPLGLQETQYF. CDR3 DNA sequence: TGTGCCAGCTCACCACTCGGGTTGCAAGAGACCCAGTACTTC. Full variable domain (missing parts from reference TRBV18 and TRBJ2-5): NAGVMQNPRHLVRRRGQEARLRCSPMKGHSHVYWYRQLPEEGLKFMVYLQKENIIDESGMPKERFSAEFPKEGPSILRIQQVVRGDSAAYFCASSPLGLQETQYFGPGTRLLVL.

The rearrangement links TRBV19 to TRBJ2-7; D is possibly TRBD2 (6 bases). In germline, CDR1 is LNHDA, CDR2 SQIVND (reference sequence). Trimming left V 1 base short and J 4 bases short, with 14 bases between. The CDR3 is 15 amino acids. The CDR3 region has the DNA TGTGCCAGTAGTATAGTACCGCGGGGTCCTTACGAGCAGTACTTC. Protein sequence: CASSIVPRGPYEQYF.

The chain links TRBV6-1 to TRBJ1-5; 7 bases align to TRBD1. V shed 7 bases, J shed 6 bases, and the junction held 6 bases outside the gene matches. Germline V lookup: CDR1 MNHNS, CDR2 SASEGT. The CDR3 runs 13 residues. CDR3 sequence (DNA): TGTGCCAGCATTGGCAGGGGGACTCAGCCCCAGCATTTT. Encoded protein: CASIGRGTQPQHF.

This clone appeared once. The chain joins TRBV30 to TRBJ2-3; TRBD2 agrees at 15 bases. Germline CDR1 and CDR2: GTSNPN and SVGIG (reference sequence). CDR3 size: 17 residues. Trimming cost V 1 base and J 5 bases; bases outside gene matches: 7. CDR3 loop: CAWSGGLAGGPIDTQYF. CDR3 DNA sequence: TGTGCCTGGAGTGGAGGACTAGCGGGGGGGCCAATAGATACGCAGTATTTT.

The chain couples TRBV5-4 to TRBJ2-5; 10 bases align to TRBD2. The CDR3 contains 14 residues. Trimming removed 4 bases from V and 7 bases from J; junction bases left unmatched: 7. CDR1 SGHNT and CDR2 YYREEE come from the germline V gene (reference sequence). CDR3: CASSRTSGARTQYF. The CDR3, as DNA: TGTGCCAGCAGCCGGACTAGCGGCGCTAGGACCCAGTACTTC.

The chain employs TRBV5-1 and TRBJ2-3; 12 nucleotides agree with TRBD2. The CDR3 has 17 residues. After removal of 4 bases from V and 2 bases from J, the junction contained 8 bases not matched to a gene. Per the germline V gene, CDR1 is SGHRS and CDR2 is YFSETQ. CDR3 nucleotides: TGCGCCAGCAGCCCAACTAGCGGGGGGCGATTCACAGATACGCAGTATTTT. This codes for CASSPTSGGRFTDTQYF.

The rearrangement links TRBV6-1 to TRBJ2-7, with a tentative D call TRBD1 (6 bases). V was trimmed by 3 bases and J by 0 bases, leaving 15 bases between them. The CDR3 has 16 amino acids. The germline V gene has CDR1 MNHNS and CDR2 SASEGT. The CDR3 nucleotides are TGTGCCAGCAGTGACTGGAACAGGGACCCCTCCTACGAGCAGTACTTC. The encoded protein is CASSDWNRDPSYEQYF.

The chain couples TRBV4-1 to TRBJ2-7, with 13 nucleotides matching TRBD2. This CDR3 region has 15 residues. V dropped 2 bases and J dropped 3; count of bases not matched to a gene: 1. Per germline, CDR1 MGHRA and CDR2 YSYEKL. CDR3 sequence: CASSQRTSGGYEQYF. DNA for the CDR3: TGCGCCAGCAGCCAACGGACTAGCGGGGGCTACGAGCAGTACTTC.

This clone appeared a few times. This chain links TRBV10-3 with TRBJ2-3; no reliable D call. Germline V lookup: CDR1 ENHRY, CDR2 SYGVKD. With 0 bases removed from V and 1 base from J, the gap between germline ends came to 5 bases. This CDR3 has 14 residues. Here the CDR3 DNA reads TGTGCCATCAGTGAGTCGACTGGCACAGATACGCAGTATTTT. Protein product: CAISESTGTDTQYF.

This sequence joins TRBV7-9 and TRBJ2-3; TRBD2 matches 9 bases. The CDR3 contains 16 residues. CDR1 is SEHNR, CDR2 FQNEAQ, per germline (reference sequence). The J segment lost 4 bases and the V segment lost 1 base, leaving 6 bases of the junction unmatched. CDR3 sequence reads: CASSLGLAGISDTQYF. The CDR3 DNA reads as TGTGCCAGCAGCTTAGGGCTAGCGGGAATTTCAGATACGCAGTATTTT.

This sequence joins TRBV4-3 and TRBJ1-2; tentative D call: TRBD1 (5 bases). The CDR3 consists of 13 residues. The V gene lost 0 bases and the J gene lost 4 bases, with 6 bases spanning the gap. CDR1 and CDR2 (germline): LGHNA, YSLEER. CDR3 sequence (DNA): TGCGCCAGCAGCCAAGACAGGGCCTATGGCTACACCTTC. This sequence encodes CASSQDRAYGYTF.

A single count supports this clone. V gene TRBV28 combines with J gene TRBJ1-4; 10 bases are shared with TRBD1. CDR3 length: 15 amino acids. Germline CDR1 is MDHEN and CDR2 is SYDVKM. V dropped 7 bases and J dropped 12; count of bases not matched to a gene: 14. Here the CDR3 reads CASIPSGTGEGELFF. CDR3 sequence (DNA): TGTGCCAGCATCCCCTCCGGGACAGGGGAGGGGGAACTGTTTTTT. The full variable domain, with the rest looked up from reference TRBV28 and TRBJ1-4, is DVKVTQSSRYLVKRTGEKVFLECVQDMDHENMFWYRQDPGLGLRLIYFSYDVKMKEKGDIPEGYSVSREKKERFSLILESASTNQTSMYLCASIPSGTGEGELFFGSGTQLSVL.

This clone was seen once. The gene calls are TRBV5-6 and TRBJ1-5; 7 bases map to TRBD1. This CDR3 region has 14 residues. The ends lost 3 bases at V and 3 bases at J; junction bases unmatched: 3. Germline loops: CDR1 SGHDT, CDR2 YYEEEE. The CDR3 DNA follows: TGTGCCAGCAGCTCGACAGGGTTCAATCAGCCCCAGCATTTT. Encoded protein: CASSSTGFNQPQHF.

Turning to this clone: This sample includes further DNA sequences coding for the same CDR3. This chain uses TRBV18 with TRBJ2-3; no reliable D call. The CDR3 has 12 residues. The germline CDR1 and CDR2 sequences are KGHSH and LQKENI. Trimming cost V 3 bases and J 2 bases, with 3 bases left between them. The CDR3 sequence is CASSPYTDTQYF. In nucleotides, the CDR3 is TGTGCCAGCTCACCGTACACAGATACGCAGTATTTT. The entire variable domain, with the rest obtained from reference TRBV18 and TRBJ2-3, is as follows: NAGVMQNPRHLVRRRGQEARLRCSPMKGHSHVYWYRQLPEEGLKFMVYLQKENIIDESGMPKERFSAEFPKEGPSILRIQQVVRGDSAAYFCASSPYTDTQYFGPGTRLTVL.

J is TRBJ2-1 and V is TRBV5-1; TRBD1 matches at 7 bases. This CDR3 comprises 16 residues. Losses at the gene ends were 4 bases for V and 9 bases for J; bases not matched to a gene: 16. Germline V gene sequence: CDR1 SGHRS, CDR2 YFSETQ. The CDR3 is CASSLTGVDFLSEQFF. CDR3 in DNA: TGCGCCAGCAGCCTCACAGGGGTGGATTTTTTAAGTGAGCAGTTCTTC.

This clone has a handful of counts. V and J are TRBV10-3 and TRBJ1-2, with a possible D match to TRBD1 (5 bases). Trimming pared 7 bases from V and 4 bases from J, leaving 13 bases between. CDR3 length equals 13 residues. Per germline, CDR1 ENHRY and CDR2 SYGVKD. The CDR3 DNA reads TGTGCCATCAATCAAGGGGAGGGCTATGGCTACACCTTC. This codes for CAINQGEGYGYTF.

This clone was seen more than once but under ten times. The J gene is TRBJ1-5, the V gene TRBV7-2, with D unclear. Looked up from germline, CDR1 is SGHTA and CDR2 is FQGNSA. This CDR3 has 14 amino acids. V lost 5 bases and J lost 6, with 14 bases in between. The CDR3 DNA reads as TGTGCCAGCAGCCCCCTCCGTTCGGGTCAGCCCCAGCATTTT. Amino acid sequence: CASSPLRSGQPQHF.

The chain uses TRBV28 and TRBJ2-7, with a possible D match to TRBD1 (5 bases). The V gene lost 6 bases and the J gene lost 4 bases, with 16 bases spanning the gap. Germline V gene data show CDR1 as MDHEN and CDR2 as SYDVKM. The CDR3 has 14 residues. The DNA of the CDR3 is TGTGCCAGCAGAGCAGGGATCTCTCATTACGAGCAGTACTTC. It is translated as CASRAGISHYEQYF.

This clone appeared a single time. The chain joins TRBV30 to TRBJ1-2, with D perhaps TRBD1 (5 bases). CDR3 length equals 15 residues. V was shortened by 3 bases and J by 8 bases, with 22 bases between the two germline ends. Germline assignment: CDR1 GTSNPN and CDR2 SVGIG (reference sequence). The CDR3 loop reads CAWRTSGQVGRGYTF. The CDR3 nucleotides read TGTGCCTGGAGGACTTCAGGACAAGTGGGAAGGGGCTACACCTTC.

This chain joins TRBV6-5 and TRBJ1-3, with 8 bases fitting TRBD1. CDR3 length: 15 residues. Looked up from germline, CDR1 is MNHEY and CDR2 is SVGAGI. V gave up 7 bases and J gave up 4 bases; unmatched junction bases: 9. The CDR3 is CASKGAGGEGNTIYF. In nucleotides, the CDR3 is TGTGCCAGCAAGGGGGCAGGGGGCGAAGGAAACACCATATATTTT.